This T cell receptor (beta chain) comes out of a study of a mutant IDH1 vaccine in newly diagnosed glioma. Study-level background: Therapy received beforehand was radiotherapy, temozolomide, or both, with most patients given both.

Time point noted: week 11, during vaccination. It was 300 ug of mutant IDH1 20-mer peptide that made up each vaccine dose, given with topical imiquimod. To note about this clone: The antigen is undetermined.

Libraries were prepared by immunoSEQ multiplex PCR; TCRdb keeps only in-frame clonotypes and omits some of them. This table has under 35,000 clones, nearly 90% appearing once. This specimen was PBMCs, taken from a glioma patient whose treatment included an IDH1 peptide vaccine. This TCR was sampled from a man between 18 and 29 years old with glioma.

In DNA, the CDR3 is TGTGCCAGCAGTCTGGACAGGCCCACTGAAGCTTTCTTT. Its protein product is CASSLDRPTEAFF. The J gene is TRBJ1-1, the V gene TRBV28; TRBD1 matches 7 bases. Germline trimming cut 5 bases from V and 4 bases from J; bases unmatched to any gene: 4. The germline V gene encodes CDR1 MDHEN and CDR2 SYDVKM. This CDR3 has 13 residues.